Presented here are 26 T cell receptor beta chains from one specimen sequenced in a study of T-cell memory formation after mild COVID-19. TCRdb processed the 5' RACE reads anew with MiXCR; each CDR3 protein has one entry. Of over 450,000 distinct CDR3 sequences in the sample, around 21% are singletons; the top ten hold around 13%. The source material was PBMCs or a T cell subset sorted from them (not recorded which). The receptors originated from an adult woman who had mild COVID-19 (a few samples of this study predate the infection). Cell type and time point are not known.

This chain uses TRBV18 with TRBJ2-7; D possibly uses TRBD1 or TRBD2 (6 bases each). CDR1 and CDR2 (germline): KGHSH, LQKENI. Trimming removed 3 bases from V and 7 bases from J, with 22 bases in between. The CDR3 totals 16 residues. The CDR3: CASSPRQAGPGGEQYF. DNA for the CDR3: TGTGCCAGCTCACCCAGACAGGCAGGCCCCGGAGGGGAGCAGTACTTC.

The chain is built from TRBV5-1 and TRBJ2-7, with D perhaps being TRBD1 or TRBD2 (5 bases each). The CDR3 sequence is 14 residues long. Germline V gene sequence: CDR1 SGHRS, CDR2 YFSETQ. V was pared by 0 bases and J by 5 bases, with 12 bases between. The CDR3 DNA reads as TGCGCCAGCAGCTTGGTATGGGACGCAGACGAGCAGTACTTC. This sequence encodes CASSLVWDADEQYF.

On this clonotype itself: An end of the junction differs from the germline gene, which may be a read error. The chain combines TRBV6-1 with TRBJ1-1; 9 nucleotides match TRBD1. From germline, CDR1 is MNHNS and CDR2 SASEGT. This CDR3 is 18 amino acids long. The CDR3 sequence: CASIEYWTGAIMNTEAFF. Written as DNA, the CDR3 is TGTGCCAGCATTGAATACTGGACAGGGGCCATCATGAACACTGAAGCTTTCTTT.

The chain employs TRBV6-5 and TRBJ2-7; TRBD2 aligns across 7 bases. The CDR3 covers 15 residues. Per the germline V gene, CDR1 is MNHEY and CDR2 is SVGAGI. V was pared by 0 bases and J by 5 bases, with 7 bases of the junction left unmatched. CDR3 region: CASSYSIGGSNEQYF. Here the CDR3 DNA reads TGTGCCAGCAGTTACTCGATCGGCGGGAGTAACGAGCAGTACTTC.

This clonotype was seen repeatedly, ten times or more. The genes are TRBV6-4 and TRBJ2-3; 7 positions match TRBD2. Germline CDR1 is MRHNA and CDR2 is SNTAGT. The CDR3 contains 15 residues. The J segment lost 5 bases and the V segment lost 2 bases, leaving 7 bases of the junction unmatched. The CDR3 sequence is CASSDGREYGDTQYF. The CDR3 region has the DNA TGTGCCAGCAGTGACGGGCGGGAGTATGGAGATACGCAGTATTTT.

This clonotype was seen a few times. The junction does not match germline at one end; this may be a read error. The chain joins TRBV7-7 to TRBJ2-1, with 8 bases fitting TRBD1. This CDR3 spans 14 amino acids. Germline V CDR1 and CDR2: SSHAT, FNYEAQ (reference sequence). The CDR3 spells CASSLGAGGSEQFF. As DNA, the CDR3 is TGTGCTAGCAGCTTAGGGGCAGGGGGCAGTGAGCAGTTCTTC. The variable domain in full, with the rest retrieved from reference TRBV7-7 and TRBJ2-1, is GAGVSQSPRYKVTKRGQDVTLRCDPISSHATLYWYQQALGQGPEFLTYFNYEAQPDKSGLPSDRFSAERPEGSISTLTIQRTEQRDSAMYRCASSLGAGGSEQFFGPGTRLTVL.

This clonotype has at least ten counts. The chain uses TRBV12-3 or TRBV12-4 and TRBJ1-5; a possible D gene is TRBD1 (5 bases). Trimming cost V 2 bases and J 0 bases, with 8 bases left between them. The CDR3 runs 15 residues. The CDR3 nucleotides are TGTGCCAGCAGTTTATCAGGGTATAGCAATCAGCCCCAGCATTTT. This translates into CASSLSGYSNQPQHF.

The chain uses TRBV10-3 and TRBJ2-5, with 9 bases matching TRBD2. The junction had 7 bases not matched to a gene; V was cut back by 3 bases and J by 5 bases. The CDR3 runs to 15 residues. Germline loops: CDR1 ENHRY, CDR2 SYGVKD. The CDR3 is CAISDGGGAGETQYF. The CDR3 DNA reads TGTGCCATCAGTGATGGCGGGGGGGCCGGGGAGACCCAGTACTTC.

The chain is built from TRBV15 and TRBJ1-1; a possible D gene is TRBD1 (6 bases). CDR1 LNHNV and CDR2 YYDKDF come from the germline V gene (reference sequence). Between the trimmed V and J ends, which lost 0 bases and 3 bases, there was a span of 14 bases. The CDR3 length is 16 residues. CDR3: CATSREQGWTDTEAFF. As DNA, the CDR3 is TGTGCCACCAGCAGAGAGCAGGGCTGGACAGACACTGAAGCTTTCTTT.

This clonotype was observed at least ten times. The chain has TRBV7-6 and TRBJ2-1, with D possibly TRBD1 on 6 matching bases. The CDR3 extends over 14 amino acids. V was trimmed by 4 bases and J by 2 bases, leaving 9 bases between them. Germline V gene sequence: CDR1 SGHVS, CDR2 FNYEAQ. The CDR3 region has the DNA TGTGCCAGCAGCTCCAGGGGCCCCTACAATGAGCAGTTCTTC. This encodes CASSSRGPYNEQFF.

The sample holds a few counts of this clonotype. This chain joins TRBV4-3 and TRBJ2-1; the D call may be TRBD1 or TRBD2 (5 bases each). Trimming pared 4 bases from V and 3 bases from J, leaving 16 bases between. The CDR3 has 16 residues. CDR1 is LGHNA, CDR2 YSLEER, per germline. The CDR3 spells CASSLGTTSFYNEQFF. In nucleotides, the CDR3 is TGCGCCAGCAGCCTCGGGACCACCAGCTTCTACAATGAGCAGTTCTTC.

This clonotype has more than one count but fewer than ten. V is TRBV29-1 and J is TRBJ1-3; D ambiguous. The CDR3 spans 14 residues. V was shortened by 6 bases and J by 0 bases, with 12 bases between the two germline ends. From germline, CDR1 is SQVTM and CDR2 ANQGSEA. The CDR3 nucleotides read TGCAGCGTAAAGAGTCTAGTCTCTGGAAACACCATATATTTT. This encodes CSVKSLVSGNTIYF.

This chain uses TRBV24-1 with TRBJ1-5; the match to TRBD1 covers 9 bases. CDR3 size: 18 residues. Per the germline V gene, CDR1 is KGHDR and CDR2 is SFDVKD. V lost 4 bases and J lost 2; bases outside the gene matches: 11. The CDR3: CATSDPGQGRDGNQPQHF. CDR3 DNA: TGTGCCACCAGTGACCCTGGACAGGGGCGAGACGGCAATCAGCCCCAGCATTTT.

The chain uses TRBV27 and TRBJ2-7, with D perhaps being TRBD1 or TRBD2 (6 bases each). Looked up from germline, CDR1 is MNHEY and CDR2 is SMNVEV (reference sequence). CDR3 length: 15 residues. V lost 0 bases and J 6 bases, leaving 15 bases between the germline ends. The CDR3 bases are TGTGCCAGCAGTTTATCTAGGAACGGAGGGGGCGAGCAGTACTTC. It yields the protein CASSLSRNGGGEQYF.

V is TRBV15 and J is TRBJ2-7; TRBD1 aligns across 8 bases. CDR3 length equals 16 residues. Germline V gives CDR1 LNHNV, CDR2 YYDKDF (reference sequence). V was pared by 1 base and J by 6 bases, with 11 bases of the junction left unmatched. The CDR3 sequence is CATSRGVTGAFFEQYF. In nucleotides, the CDR3 is TGTGCCACCAGCAGAGGGGTGACAGGGGCTTTCTTCGAGCAGTACTTC.

The chain carries TRBV3-1 and TRBJ2-7, with D maybe TRBD1 (6 bases). The CDR3 covers 16 residues. The V end lost 2 bases, the J end lost 2 bases, and 16 bases lay between the germline ends. Germline V CDR1 and CDR2: LGHDT, YNNKEL (reference sequence). The CDR3, as DNA: TGTGCCAGCAGCCAACCCCGGGCAGGGGCGGCCTACGAGCAGTACTTC. Residues: CASSQPRAGAAYEQYF.

The chain employs TRBV7-9 and TRBJ2-2; D gene unclear. CDR1 is SEHNR, CDR2 FQNEAQ, per germline (reference sequence). CDR3 size: 13 residues. V was shortened by 2 bases and J by 7 bases, with 8 bases between the two germline ends. This CDR3 is CASSLFEVGELFF. CDR3 nucleotide sequence: TGTGCCAGCAGCTTATTTGAGGTCGGGGAGCTGTTTTTT.

CDR3 coding DNA: TGTGCCGGATCAACCGGGCCTCAGACCGGGGAGCTGTTTTTT. This gives the protein CAGSTGPQTGELFF. This sequence joins TRBV2 and TRBJ2-2; D is unclear. The CDR3 runs 14 residues. CDR1 and CDR2 from the germline V gene are SNHLY and FYNNEI. V was shortened by 11 bases and J by 5 bases, with 18 bases between the two germline ends.

This chain uses TRBV15 with TRBJ2-3; TRBD2 is a possible D gene (6 bases). This CDR3 comprises 16 residues. The V gene lost 0 bases and the J gene lost 1 base, with 11 bases spanning the gap. CDR1 is LNHNV, CDR2 YYDKDF, per germline (reference sequence). CDR3 DNA: TGTGCCACCAGCAGAGATGAAGGAGGGGGCACAGATACGCAGTATTTT. Protein sequence: CATSRDEGGGTDTQYF.

The rearrangement links TRBV20-1 to TRBJ2-3, with TRBD2 identical over 8 bases. The germline CDR1 and CDR2 sequences are DFQATT and SNEGSKA (reference sequence). This CDR3 is 14 amino acids long. Trimming cost V 5 bases and J 5 bases; bases outside gene matches: 9. The CDR3 DNA follows: TGCAGTGCTCCATTGGCGGGGGGCATAGATACGCAGTATTTT. Translating it yields CSAPLAGGIDTQYF.

This rearrangement joins TRBV6-6 to TRBJ1-2, with D perhaps matching TRBD1 (5 bases). Trimming took 7 bases from V and 1 from J, leaving 22 bases between them. The CDR3 extends over 17 amino acids. Germline V lookup: CDR1 MNHNY, CDR2 SVGAGI (reference sequence). DNA for the CDR3: TGTGCCAGCATTGACGTTGGAGGGGCGAAAATTAACTATGGCTACACCTTC. It encodes CASIDVGGAKINYGYTF.

This clonotype was counted ten times or more. The chain recombines TRBV5-1 with TRBJ1-6, with unresolved D. CDR1 SGHRS and CDR2 YFSETQ come from the germline V gene. The CDR3 runs to 17 residues. Trimming removed 0 bases from V and 6 bases from J, with 16 bases in between. CDR3 DNA: TGCGCCAGCAGCTTGGAGGCTCTCTCAGCCTTTAATTCACCCCTCCACTTT. Its translation: CASSLEALSAFNSPLHF.

This clonotype was counted a few times. The chain uses TRBV23-1 and TRBJ2-1; D is unresolved. TRBV23-1 belongs to the ORF category, with a function that is uncertain. The CDR3 consists of 13 residues. V shed 8 bases and J shed 6 bases, with 14 bases lying between them. The CDR3 is CASFSDTRNEQFF. The CDR3 region has the DNA TGCGCCAGCTTTTCCGACACGCGCAATGAGCAGTTCTTC.

The genes are TRBV3-1 and TRBJ2-7; no clear D. Trimming shortened V by 0 bases and J by 10 bases, and 1 base separated the two germline ends. CDR1 is LGHDT and CDR2 is YNNKEL in the germline V gene (reference sequence). The CDR3 contains 9 residues. The CDR3 is CASSQDQYF. CDR3 DNA sequence: TGTGCCAGCAGCCAAGACCAGTACTTC.

This rearrangement joins TRBV7-8 to TRBJ2-7, with D perhaps TRBD1 (5 bases). V lost 2 bases, J lost 5 bases, and 10 bases lay in between. Germline CDR1 SGHVS, CDR2 FQNEAQ. The CDR3 is made up of 13 amino acids. This CDR3 reads CASSLNIGDEQYF. The CDR3 nucleotides are TGTGCCAGCAGCTTAAATATAGGGGACGAGCAGTACTTC.

This clonotype was seen only a few times. The rearrangement joins TRBV5-4 to TRBJ2-7, with 7 bases fitting TRBD2. The CDR3 totals 15 residues. Germline assignment: CDR1 SGHNT and CDR2 YYREEE (reference sequence). Losses at the gene ends were 4 bases for V and 1 base for J; bases not matched to a gene: 8. In DNA, the CDR3 is TGTGCCAGCAGCCTTTGGGACTATTATTCCTACGAGCAGTACTTC. It encodes CASSLWDYYSYEQYF.